Shown below are 18 T cell receptor beta chains from a single sample sequenced in a study of cytomegalovirus exposure and HLA in healthy donors. PCR was performed using 60 Vbeta and 13 Jbeta primers. Assay: immunoSEQ multiplex PCR; the TCRdb copy retains only in-frame clones and omits some. The repertoire includes roughly 110,000 clones, about 72% of them detected once, and roughly 2.3% sits in the top ten. Sequences were obtained from PBMCs. These receptors were obtained from a man aged 18 to 29 in good health and CMV-seronegative.

This chain uses TRBV6-5 with TRBJ1-6; D unclear. V dropped 0 bases and J dropped 9 bases, with 9 bases sitting between them. This CDR3 comprises 14 residues. The V gene's germline CDR1 is MNHEY and CDR2 SVGAGI. The CDR3 bases are TGTGCCAGCAGTTACTCGATTAGTAGTTCACCCCTCCACTTT. Translation: CASSYSISSSPLHF.

The chain uses TRBV10-1 and TRBJ1-6, with D possibly TRBD1 on 5 matching bases. The CDR3 extends over 12 amino acids. CDR1 and CDR2 (germline): WNHNN, SYGVQD (reference sequence). Between the trimmed V and J ends, which lost 8 bases and 6 bases, there was a span of 8 bases. In DNA form, the CDR3 reads TGCGCCAGCTCCGACAGTAATTCACCCCTCCACTTT. It codes for CASSDSNSPLHF.

The chain carries TRBV7-2 and TRBJ2-2; 8 nucleotides line up with TRBD2. The CDR3 is made up of 16 amino acids. The V gene end was trimmed by 0 bases and the J gene end by 4 bases; junction bases not matched to a gene: 4. CDR1 and CDR2 (germline): SGHTA, FQGNSA. CDR3 in DNA: TGTGCCAGCAGCTTAGCGGCCAGCGGGGGCACCGGGGAGCTGTTTTTT. This sequence encodes CASSLAASGGTGELFF.

V gene TRBV7-9 combines with J gene TRBJ2-7; no clear D gene. V was pared by 3 bases and J by 3 bases, with 9 bases between. From germline, CDR1 is SEHNR and CDR2 FQNEAQ (reference sequence). This CDR3 region has 13 residues. The DNA of the CDR3 is TGTGCCAGCAGCTTCCAACTGAACTACGAGCAGTACTTC. This sequence encodes CASSFQLNYEQYF.

This clone was recorded a few times. V usage is TRBV6-5 and J usage is TRBJ2-7; D possibly corresponds to TRBD2 (5 bases). V gave up 6 bases and J gave up 5 bases, with 11 bases separating them. The V gene's germline CDR1 is MNHEY and CDR2 SVGAGI. The CDR3 contains 12 residues. The CDR3 here is CASSPEGHEQYF. CDR3 in DNA: TGTGCCAGCAGCCCCGAGGGCCACGAGCAGTACTTC.

This clone was detected a few times. The rearrangement uses TRBV7-6 and TRBJ2-7; a possible D gene is TRBD2 (6 bases). Trimming took off 6 bases at V and 0 bases at J, with 12 bases between the two ends. The CDR3 extends over 14 amino acids. The V gene's germline CDR1 is SGHVS and CDR2 FNYEAQ. Here the CDR3 DNA reads TGTGCCAGCAGTCAGGGACTGGGCTCCTACGAGCAGTACTTC. Translated: CASSQGLGSYEQYF. The complete variable domain, with remaining parts taken from reference TRBV7-6 and TRBJ2-7, reads GAGVSQSPRYKVTKRGQDVALRCDPISGHVSLYWYRQALGQGPEFLTYFNYEAQQDKSGLPNDRFSAERPEGSISTLTIQRTEQRDSAMYRCASSQGLGSYEQYFGPGTRLTVT.

V and J are TRBV9 and TRBJ1-6, with 7 bases aligning to TRBD1. There are 16 residues in the CDR3. J lost 0 bases, V lost 3 bases, and 3 bases had no gene match. The germline CDR1 and CDR2 sequences are SGDLS and YYNGEE. The CDR3 bases are TGTGCCAGCAGCGACAGGGGCGGCTCCTATAATTCACCCCTCCACTTT. Translating it yields CASSDRGGSYNSPLHF.

The chain couples TRBV18 to TRBJ2-6, with 7 bases that match TRBD1. V lost 5 bases to trimming and J lost 9 bases; unmatched junction nucleotides: 7. Germline CDR1 KGHSH, CDR2 LQKENI. The CDR3 is 14 amino acids. The CDR3 coding sequence is TGTGCCAGCTCAAGTATCCGGGACAGCAACGTCCTGACTTTC. This encodes CASSSIRDSNVLTF. Together with reference TRBV18 and TRBJ2-6, the CDR3 gives the full variable domain: NAGVMQNPRHLVRRRGQEARLRCSPMKGHSHVYWYRQLPEEGLKFMVYLQKENIIDESGMPKERFSAEFPKEGPSILRIQQVVRGDSAAYFCASSSIRDSNVLTFGAGSRLTVL.

CDR3 nucleotides: TGTGCCAGCAGTGGAGGAAGAACGCCCCTCCACTTT. Residues: CASSGGRTPLHF. The J gene is TRBJ1-6, the V gene TRBV25-1; unclear D gene. The CDR3 spans 12 residues. CDR1 is MGHDK and CDR2 is SYGVNS in the germline V gene. The germline V and J ends were trimmed by 4 bases and 13 bases, with 11 bases remaining between them. Based on the CDR3 plus reference TRBV25-1 and TRBJ1-6, the full variable domain is EADIYQTPRYLVIGTGKKITLECSQTMGHDKMYWYQQDPGMELHLIHYSYGVNSTEKGDLSSESTVSRIRTEHFPLTLESARPSHTSQYLCASSGGRTPLHFGNGTRLTVT.

This chain connects TRBV7-2 to TRBJ2-1; weak D call: TRBD2 (5 bases). Deletions cut 5 bases from V and 6 bases from J, with 11 bases between. CDR1 and CDR2 (germline): SGHTA, FQGNSA. CDR3 length: 13 amino acids. Here the CDR3 DNA reads TGTGCCAGCAGCCGGGTTGGGAGCAATGAGCAGTTCTTC. Translation: CASSRVGSNEQFF.

The chain recombines TRBV5-4 with TRBJ1-1, with D tentatively TRBD1 (5 bases). This CDR3 is built from 14 residues. Germline V gene sequence: CDR1 SGHNT, CDR2 YYREEE (reference sequence). Trimming pared 1 base from V and 6 bases from J, leaving 13 bases between. CDR3 loop: CASSLWGARSEAFF. CDR3 in DNA: TGTGCCAGCAGCTTGTGGGGCGCAAGGTCTGAAGCTTTCTTT.

The DNA for the CDR3 is TGTGCCAGCAGGACCCCAGGGTCCCACGAGCAGTACTTC. Protein sequence: CASRTPGSHEQYF. The V call is TRBV5-4, the J call TRBJ2-7, with a weak D call TRBD1 (5 bases). V dropped 5 bases and J dropped 5 bases, with 14 bases sitting between them. Germline V CDR1 and CDR2: SGHNT, YYREEE (reference sequence). The CDR3 spans 13 residues. The full variable domain, its missing parts supplied by reference TRBV5-4 and TRBJ2-7, is ETGVTQSPTHLIKTRGQQVTLRCSSQSGHNTVSWYQQALGQGPQFIFQYYREEENGRGNFPPRFSGLQFPNYSSELNVNALELDDSALYLCASRTPGSHEQYFGPGTRLTVT.

This rearrangement joins TRBV7-9 to TRBJ1-2; 7 nucleotides align to TRBD1. V was pared by 4 bases and J by 2 bases, with 10 bases of the junction left unmatched. In germline, CDR1 is SEHNR, CDR2 FQNEAQ (reference sequence). The CDR3 is made up of 16 amino acids. The CDR3, as DNA: TGTGCCAGCAGCTCGAAAGGGGGCGGTCCAAACTATGGCTACACCTTC. Translating gives CASSSKGGGPNYGYTF.

The chain recombines TRBV2 with TRBJ1-5; TRBD1 agrees at 7 bases. This CDR3 has 14 residues. Unmatched junction bases numbered 6, after V lost 6 bases and J lost 4 bases. Germline V gives CDR1 SNHLY, CDR2 FYNNEI. CDR3 bases: TGTGCCAGCAGGGGGGACAGAGAAAATCAGCCCCAGCATTTT. It specifies CASRGDRENQPQHF.

V gene TRBV7-3 combines with J gene TRBJ1-6; TRBD1 matches at 9 bases. There are 15 residues in the CDR3. Germline assignment: CDR1 SGHTA and CDR2 FQGTGA. Unmatched junction bases numbered 3, after V lost 2 bases and J lost 7 bases. CDR3 protein: CASSLGTGWNSPLHF. The DNA for the CDR3 is TGTGCCAGCAGCTTAGGGACAGGGTGGAATTCACCCCTCCACTTT. Using reference TRBV7-3 and TRBJ1-6 for the parts outside the CDR3, the full variable domain is GAGVSQTPSNKVTEKGKYVELRCDPISGHTALYWYRQSLGQGPEFLIYFQGTGAADDSGLPNDRFFAVRPEGSVSTLKIQRTERGDSAVYLCASSLGTGWNSPLHFGNGTRLTVT.

This clone has a single count. The chain is built from TRBV9 and TRBJ2-3; D remains ambiguous. The V end lost 0 bases, the J end lost 2 bases, and 7 bases lay between the germline ends. This CDR3 is built from 14 residues. Germline CDR1 reads SGDLS; CDR2 reads YYNGEE. CDR3 sequence (DNA): TGTGCCAGCAGCGTAGGGGCTCCCACAGATACGCAGTATTTT. Protein product: CASSVGAPTDTQYF.

This CDR3 is CASSLRSPLMDRVVTSGNTIYF. The CDR3 DNA sequence: TGTGCCAGCAGTTTGCGATCCCCCCTGATGGACAGGGTGGTTACATCTGGAAACACCATATATTTT. The V call is TRBV27, the J call TRBJ1-3; TRBD1 aligns across 8 bases. CDR1 and CDR2 (germline): MNHEY, SMNVEV (reference sequence). Trimming took 3 bases from V and 1 from J; bases not matched to a gene: 23. The CDR3 is 22 amino acids.

On this clone itself: An end of the junction differs from the germline gene, which may be a read error. This chain joins TRBV7-9 and TRBJ2-3; 8 bases align to TRBD2. Germline V gene lookup returns CDR1 SEHNR and CDR2 FQNEAQ (reference sequence). This CDR3 is built from 16 residues. CDR3 nucleotides: TGTTCCAGCAGCCCCAAGATGCGGGGGGACGGGGATACGCAGTATTTT. It encodes CSSSPKMRGDGDTQYF.